The 30 T cell receptor beta chains reported below all come from one sample, sequenced in a study of PD-L1 blockade in urothelial cancer. Profiled with immunoSEQ multiplex PCR; TCRdb holds only in-frame clones, not every one. The sample contains roughly 800 clones, roughly 32% of which appear only once. The sequencing here drew on tumor tissue, taken before atezolizumab (anti-PD-L1) treatment. Every receptor here comes from a man in his fifties with urothelial cancer.

The chain joins TRBV29-1 to TRBJ2-5; no clear D gene. The V gene's germline CDR1 is SQVTM and CDR2 ANQGSEA. V was clipped by 2 bases and J by 4 bases, with 8 bases between them. The CDR3 loop spans 12 amino acids. The CDR3 loop reads CSVEYLPETQYF. CDR3 DNA: TGCAGCGTTGAATACCTCCCAGAGACCCAGTACTTC.

This clone is classed as large (0.1 to 1%). The chain carries TRBV6-8 and TRBJ1-1, with 9 bases identical to TRBD1. Trimming took 2 bases from V and 6 from J; bases not matched to a gene: 4. The germline V gene encodes CDR1 MNHGY and CDR2 SAAAGT. This CDR3 region has 14 residues. The CDR3 DNA reads as TGTGCCAGCAGTTACGGACAGGGGAGGGCTGAAGCTTTCTTT. As protein: CASSYGQGRAEAFF.

This clone is classed as large. V and J are TRBV11-3 and TRBJ2-1, with a weak D call TRBD1 (5 bases). The germline V and J ends were trimmed by 5 bases and 8 bases, with 16 bases remaining between them. CDR3 length equals 14 residues. Germline lookup yields CDR1 SGHNT and CDR2 YENEEA. As DNA, the CDR3 is TGTGCCAGCAGCCAGACCCCAGGGATCCATGAGCAGTTCTTC. Protein product: CASSQTPGIHEQFF.

CDR3 nucleotide sequence: TGTGCCAGCTCATCTGAGGCGATGGGACAGGGATCGTACGAGCAGTACTTC. Residues: CASSSEAMGQGSYEQYF. V is TRBV11-3 and J is TRBJ2-7; 9 nucleotides align to TRBD1. Germline values: CDR1 SGHNT, CDR2 YENEEA. The CDR3 covers 17 residues. After removal of 8 bases from V and 4 bases from J, the junction contained 18 bases not matched to a gene.

A few counts support this clone. This chain uses TRBV2 with TRBJ1-5; D ambiguous. CDR1 and CDR2 from the germline V gene are SNHLY and FYNNEI. CDR3 length: 15 residues. V shed 3 bases and J shed 0 bases, with 9 bases lying between them. CDR3 sequence (DNA): TGTGCCAGCAGTGAGAAGGGTATTAGCAATCAGCCCCAGCATTTT. It translates to CASSEKGISNQPQHF.

The chain links TRBV6-7 to TRBJ2-3, with 8 positions matching TRBD2. TRBV6-7 has ORF status, its function being uncertain. The V segment lost 4 bases and the J segment 2 bases; nucleotides outside the gene matches: 11. This CDR3 has 17 amino acids. The CDR3 coding sequence is TGTGCCAGCAGTTTCTCGTCGGCGGGGGGCAACACAGATACGCAGTATTTT. As protein: CASSFSSAGGNTDTQYF.

This CDR3 is CASSPARGNTEAFF. The CDR3 DNA reads as TGTGCCAGCTCCCCCGCCCGGGGGAACACTGAAGCTTTCTTT. The genes are TRBV18 and TRBJ1-1; D gene uncertain. Trimming cost V 6 bases and J 1 base, with 12 bases left between them. Germline loops: CDR1 KGHSH, CDR2 LQKENI. The CDR3 loop spans 14 amino acids.

This clone showed up just a few times. V gene TRBV9 combines with J gene TRBJ2-1; 9 nucleotides line up with TRBD2. The germline gives CDR1 SGDLS, CDR2 YYNGEE. With 4 bases clipped from V and 8 bases from J, the junction kept 4 bases outside the gene matches. The CDR3 spans 13 residues. CDR3 loop: CASSFSGSDEQFF. CDR3 nucleotides: TGTGCCAGCAGCTTTAGCGGGAGTGATGAGCAGTTCTTC.

A single count supports this clone. The chain combines TRBV19 with TRBJ2-1; 7 bases match TRBD2. V lost 6 bases, J lost 3 bases, and 5 bases stayed unmatched. This CDR3 spans 14 amino acids. CDR1 is LNHDA, CDR2 SQIVND, per germline (reference sequence). DNA of the CDR3: TGTGCCAGTAGCTTAGCGGGTAACTACAATGAGCAGTTCTTC. As protein: CASSLAGNYNEQFF.

The chain is built from TRBV18 and TRBJ1-3; possibly TRBD1 for D (6 bases). V shed 5 bases and J shed 4 bases, with 21 bases lying between them. The V gene's germline CDR1 is KGHSH and CDR2 LQKENI. This CDR3 is built from 17 residues. The CDR3 sequence: CASSASQGLKSGNTIYF. The CDR3 bases are TGTGCCAGCTCAGCTTCTCAGGGGCTGAAATCCGGAAACACCATATATTTT.

The V call is TRBV19, the J call TRBJ1-2, with 11 positions matching TRBD1. The CDR3 is 15 residues long. In germline, CDR1 is LNHDA, CDR2 SQIVND (reference sequence). The J segment lost 6 bases and the V segment lost 7 bases, leaving 10 bases of the junction unmatched. The CDR3 coding sequence is TGTGCCAGTACCCACCTCGGGACAGGGGGAAATGGCTACACCTTC. Translated: CASTHLGTGGNGYTF.

This chain connects TRBV29-1 to TRBJ2-7; a possible D gene is TRBD2 (6 bases). Germline assignment: CDR1 SQVTM and CDR2 ANQGSEA. Trimming stripped 6 bases from V and 2 bases from J, with 17 bases between. The CDR3 runs 14 residues. The CDR3 spells CSVFREVNTYEQYF. The DNA for the CDR3 is TGCAGCGTCTTTAGGGAGGTCAACACCTACGAGCAGTACTTC.

The chain links TRBV19 to TRBJ1-6; weak D call: TRBD1 (6 bases). This CDR3 spans 16 amino acids. In germline, CDR1 is LNHDA, CDR2 SQIVND (reference sequence). V dropped 2 bases and J dropped 7 bases, with 15 bases sitting between them. DNA for the CDR3: TGTGCCAGTAGTATATCTGTGACAGGTTCAAATTCACCCCTCCACTTT. It yields the protein CASSISVTGSNSPLHF.

The rearrangement joins TRBV19 to TRBJ2-1; possible D gene TRBD2, 6 bases. This CDR3 spans 15 amino acids. The ends were cut back, 1 base at V and 6 bases at J, with 13 bases in the middle. Germline V gene data show CDR1 as LNHDA and CDR2 as SQIVND (reference sequence). The CDR3 region has the DNA TGTGCCAGTAGTATAGGACATCTGGGAGGCAATGAGCAGTTCTTC. It encodes CASSIGHLGGNEQFF. The entire variable domain, with the rest obtained from reference TRBV19 and TRBJ2-1, is as follows: DGGITQSPKYLFRKEGQNVTLSCEQNLNHDAMYWYRQDPGQGLRLIYYSQIVNDFQKGDIAEGYSVSREKKESFPLTVTSAQKNPTAFYLCASSIGHLGGNEQFFGPGTRLTVL.

The rearrangement uses TRBV19 and TRBJ2-1, with TRBD1 as a possible D gene (6 bases). V was cut by 4 bases and J by 9 bases, with 19 bases left in between. This CDR3 is 15 amino acids long. Germline CDR1 LNHDA, CDR2 SQIVND (reference sequence). For the CDR3, the DNA is TGTGCCAGTAGTACACAGGGAATGCCCTGGGGTGAGCAGTTCTTC. This translates into CASSTQGMPWGEQFF.

The chain's CDR3 is CASGGSGQGYEQYF. The CDR3 DNA sequence: TGTGCTAGTGGTGGGTCTGGACAGGGGTACGAGCAGTACTTC. This chain uses TRBV12-5 with TRBJ2-7; 9 nucleotides agree with TRBD1. CDR3 size: 14 residues. Losses at the gene ends were 5 bases for V and 4 bases for J; bases not matched to a gene: 6. Germline-derived CDR1 and CDR2 are LGHNT and FRNRAP.

The sample holds a few counts of this clone. The chain has TRBV29-1 and TRBJ2-2; TRBD1 might be the D (5 bases). CDR1 is SQVTM and CDR2 is ANQGSEA in the germline V gene. CDR3 length equals 14 residues. V was trimmed by 4 bases and J by 6 bases, leaving 15 bases between them. The CDR3 region has the DNA TGCAGCGTTGCCCGGACAAGTCCAGCCGGGGAGCTGTTTTTT. Its protein product is CSVARTSPAGELFF.

In its sample, this clone was seen once. The rearrangement joins TRBV25-1 to TRBJ2-5, with a weak D call TRBD2 (6 bases). CDR1 MGHDK and CDR2 SYGVNS come from the germline V gene. V was clipped by 6 bases and J by 6 bases, with 14 bases between them. CDR3 length: 13 residues. The CDR3 spells CASRGGAGKTQYF. The CDR3, as DNA: TGTGCCAGCAGGGGCGGGGCCGGGAAGACCCAGTACTTC.

This clone is termed medium-sized. The chain joins TRBV28 to TRBJ1-2, with D perhaps matching TRBD1 (5 bases). The CDR3 has 17 amino acids. CDR1 MDHEN and CDR2 SYDVKM come from the germline V gene. V was trimmed by 4 bases and J by 10 bases, leaving 28 bases between them. As DNA, the CDR3 is TGTGCCAGCAGTTCCACTTTGGGTCAAGGGGCCCCTTGGGTCTACACCTTC. Translating it yields CASSSTLGQGAPWVYTF.

The chain employs TRBV5-1 and TRBJ1-1; 9 positions match TRBD1. V trimming: 4 bases; J trimming: 0 bases; junction bases outside the gene matches: 7. Looked up from germline, CDR1 is SGHRS and CDR2 is YFSETQ. The CDR3 is 16 residues long. DNA for the CDR3: TGCGCCAGCAGCCTACGGACAGGGGCCATGAACACTGAAGCTTTCTTT. It encodes CASSLRTGAMNTEAFF.

This clone rates as large (0.1 to 1%). This chain joins TRBV9 and TRBJ2-7; maybe TRBD2 (5 bases). The CDR3 covers 15 residues. Between the trimmed V and J ends, which lost 4 bases and 5 bases, there was a span of 19 bases. CDR1 is SGDLS and CDR2 is YYNGEE in the germline V gene. The CDR3 region has the DNA TGTGCCAGCAGCCTAGCAGTGGGCCTTGGGGACGAGCAGTACGTC. Its translation is CASSLAVGLGDEQYV.

This clone was detected a few times. The V gene is TRBV6-7, the J gene TRBJ2-5; no firm D call. TRBV6-7 is assigned to the ORF class and has an uncertain function. V shed 2 bases and J shed 5 bases, with 3 bases lying between them. The CDR3 loop spans 11 amino acids. The CDR3 reads CASSYPETQYF. The CDR3 coding sequence is TGTGCCAGCAGTTACCCGGAGACCCAGTACTTC.

This clone was picked up a small number of times. Sequence at one end of the junction differs from germline and may be a read error. The rearrangement uses TRBV6-8 and TRBJ1-6, with 12 nucleotides matching TRBD1. Per germline, CDR1 MNHGY and CDR2 SAAAGT. The CDR3 consists of 19 residues. The CDR3 DNA reads TGTGCCATCAGTTCACCGGGACAGGGGGCGCCGGGGTTAATGTCACCCCTCCACTTT. It codes for CAISSPGQGAPGLMSPLHF.

This clone was found a few times. The gene calls are TRBV7-6 and TRBJ2-7; D gene unclear. Germline V gene sequence: CDR1 SGHVS, CDR2 FNYEAQ. The CDR3 loop spans 14 amino acids. The germline V and J ends were trimmed by 4 bases and 0 bases, with 10 bases remaining between them. CDR3 residues: CASSSAGSSYEQYV. CDR3 bases: TGTGCCAGCAGCTCAGCCGGCAGCTCCTACGAGCAGTACGTC.

The chain couples TRBV29-1 to TRBJ2-1, with a possible D match to TRBD2 (6 bases). V gave up 6 bases and J gave up 10 bases, with 16 bases separating them. The CDR3 sequence is 12 residues long. Germline assignment: CDR1 SQVTM and CDR2 ANQGSEA. The CDR3 loop is CSVANNLAEQFF. CDR3 DNA sequence: TGCAGCGTGGCAAATAATCTAGCGGAGCAGTTCTTC.

The J gene is TRBJ1-2, the V gene TRBV30; 7 positions agree with TRBD1. In germline, CDR1 is GTSNPN, CDR2 SVGIG (reference sequence). This CDR3 has 11 residues. The trim removed 7 bases at V and 4 bases at J, leaving 3 bases unmatched. The CDR3 is CASWTGYGYTF. The CDR3 region has the DNA TGTGCCTCCTGGACAGGCTATGGCTACACCTTC.

This clone was seen only a few times. V gene TRBV11-3 combines with J gene TRBJ2-5; D is ambiguous. Germline CDR1 reads SGHNT; CDR2 reads YENEEA. The CDR3 consists of 15 residues. Trimming left V 3 bases short and J 4 bases short, with 15 bases between. The CDR3: CASSLALGDSETQYF. Written as DNA, the CDR3 is TGTGCCAGCAGCTTGGCCCTTGGAGATTCAGAGACCCAGTACTTC.

This clone was detected only a few times. The chain links TRBV6-8 to TRBJ1-6; 8 positions match TRBD1. V shed 8 bases, J shed 9 bases, and the junction held 12 bases outside the gene matches. CDR1 is MNHGY, CDR2 SAAAGT, per germline. CDR3 length equals 15 residues. The CDR3 here is CASHLPVTGGSPLHF. The CDR3 nucleotides read TGTGCCAGCCATTTACCCGTTACAGGGGGTTCACCCCTCCACTTT.

This sequence joins TRBV19 and TRBJ1-6; a weak D match, TRBD1 (5 bases). CDR3 length: 14 residues. With 5 bases removed from V and 10 bases from J, the gap between germline ends came to 15 bases. The germline gives CDR1 LNHDA, CDR2 SQIVND (reference sequence). CDR3 nucleotides: TGTGCCAGTAGTCCCCGGGGGGTCGAGTCACCCCTCCACTTT. Translation: CASSPRGVESPLHF.

By sample fraction, this clone is medium-sized. This chain uses TRBV11-3 with TRBJ2-5; TRBD2 agrees at 9 bases. CDR3 size: 15 residues. Germline V gene data show CDR1 as SGHNT and CDR2 as YENEEA. Germline trimming cut 4 bases from V and 5 bases from J; bases unmatched to any gene: 8. This chain's CDR3 is CASSSPLAGRETQYF. The CDR3 DNA reads as TGTGCCAGCAGCTCCCCTCTAGCGGGGAGGGAGACCCAGTACTTC.